This T cell receptor beta chain was captured in a study of cytomegalovirus exposure and HLA in healthy donors. The study, taken as a whole, reports: A later analysis linked 16,951 TCR beta sequences to HLA alleles at 0.05 false discovery rate.

In the case of this clone: Its antigen is undetermined.

Both 60 Vbeta primers and 13 Jbeta primers went into the PCR. Some clones are missing from TCRdb's copy, which holds only in-frame ones; the method was immunoSEQ multiplex PCR. The sample has about 150,000 clones, 76% seen once. The V and J ends lost 0 bases and 5 bases respectively, with 12 bases between them. The V gene's germline CDR1 is SGHRS and CDR2 YFSETQ. The CDR3 sequence is 15 residues long. The chain has TRBV5-1 and TRBJ2-1; the D is unclear. The clonotype comes from a woman aged 40-49 years in good health and CMV-seronegative. The specimen sequenced was PBMCs. CDR3 in DNA: TGCGCCAGCAGCTTGGGGGCAGGAATGAACAATGAGCAGTTCTTC. This translates into CASSLGAGMNNEQFF.